One and the same sample provided the 32 T cell receptor beta chains below, sequenced in a study of identical twins. TCRdb independently ran MiXCR on the 5' RACE reads; one entry per CDR3 protein. Of around 670,000 distinct CDR3 sequences detected, around 5.7% appear once; the ten largest clones hold approximately 2%. What was sequenced was naive T cells sorted from blood. The origin of the receptors is a man aged 18 to 30 in good health.

This clonotype occurred many times. The V call is TRBV12-3 or TRBV12-4, the J call TRBJ2-7, with D unresolved. The CDR3 has 16 amino acids. The V end lost 2 bases, the J end lost 0 bases, and 14 bases lay between the germline ends. CDR3 sequence reads: CASSLMVAGSSYEQYF. For the CDR3, the DNA is TGTGCCAGCAGTTTAATGGTGGCAGGAAGCTCCTACGAGCAGTACTTC.

This clonotype was recorded a few times. The chain is built from TRBV7-6 and TRBJ1-3; possibly TRBD1 for D (5 bases). The V gene's germline CDR1 is SGHVS and CDR2 FNYEAQ. V gave up 5 bases and J gave up 0 bases, with 14 bases separating them. The CDR3 length is 16 residues. Written as DNA, the CDR3 is TGTGCCAGCAGCCCCGAACCGGGACCCTCTGGAAACACCATATATTTT. It specifies CASSPEPGPSGNTIYF.

This clonotype was observed a handful of times. This chain connects TRBV6-1 to TRBJ2-2, with D perhaps being TRBD1 or TRBD2 (6 bases each). The CDR3 consists of 16 residues. Trimming took 6 bases from V and 5 from J, leaving 19 bases between them. Germline CDR1 and CDR2: MNHNS and SASEGT. DNA for the CDR3: TGTGCCAGCAGCGCGGGACATCTAACGGCAACCGGGGAGCTGTTTTTT. It translates to CASSAGHLTATGELFF.

This chain links TRBV24-1 with TRBJ2-1, with 8 positions matching TRBD1. This CDR3 has 18 amino acids. J lost 5 bases, V lost 0 bases, and 11 bases had no gene match. Germline V gene lookup returns CDR1 KGHDR and CDR2 SFDVKD. The DNA for the CDR3 is TGTGCCACCAGTGATTTGCGCATAGGACAGGGTGAACACAATGAGCAGTTCTTC. Protein: CATSDLRIGQGEHNEQFF.

The gene calls are TRBV12-3 or TRBV12-4 and TRBJ1-6; no clear D. The V end was cut by 6 bases, the J end by 3 bases, with 6 bases between. This CDR3 is 13 amino acids long. The DNA of the CDR3 is TGTGCCAGCAGAAGAAACTATAATTCACCCCTCCACTTT. Protein: CASRRNYNSPLHF.

The gene calls are TRBV7-2 and TRBJ2-3; 10 bases align to TRBD2. There are 17 residues in the CDR3. V lost 5 bases to trimming and J lost 3 bases; unmatched junction nucleotides: 11. The germline gives CDR1 SGHTA, CDR2 FQGNSA. CDR3 in amino acids: CASSPSGSSPFTDTQYF. The CDR3 nucleotides read TGTGCCAGCAGCCCTAGCGGGAGTTCTCCCTTTACAGATACGCAGTATTTT.

The table lists this clonotype with many counts. The chain links TRBV6-6 to TRBJ1-2; D remains unclear. Between the trimmed V and J ends, which lost 6 bases and 3 bases, there was a span of 11 bases. The CDR3 is 13 residues long. CDR1 is MNHNY and CDR2 is SVGAGI in the germline V gene (reference sequence). The CDR3 loop reads CASSPGLHYGYTF. The CDR3 DNA sequence: TGTGCCAGCAGCCCAGGACTACACTATGGCTACACCTTC.

This clonotype was detected ten times or more. The V and J genes are TRBV15 and TRBJ2-1; 11 nucleotides line up with TRBD2. This CDR3 is 14 amino acids long. Germline lookup yields CDR1 LNHNV and CDR2 YYDKDF (reference sequence). J lost 8 bases, V lost 8 bases, and 8 bases had no gene match. As DNA, the CDR3 is TGTGCCACCGGGGTCGGTAGCGGGAGGGATGAGCAGTTCTTC. This codes for CATGVGSGRDEQFF.

The chain is built from TRBV6-1 and TRBJ1-6, with D uncertain. The V gene's germline CDR1 is MNHNS and CDR2 SASEGT. V lost 6 bases to trimming and J lost 7 bases, with 13 bases between them. This CDR3 is built from 14 residues. CDR3 region: CASRPRAFNSPLHF. The CDR3 DNA reads as TGTGCCAGCAGGCCACGGGCGTTCAATTCACCCCTCCACTTT.

Ten or more counts support this clonotype. The rearrangement links TRBV10-1 to TRBJ2-2; 12 bases line up with TRBD2. V trimming: 6 bases; J trimming: 3 bases; junction bases outside the gene matches: 5. Germline CDR1 reads WNHNN; CDR2 reads SYGVQD (reference sequence). This CDR3 is 16 amino acids long. The CDR3 region has the DNA TGCGCCAGCAGGACTAGCGGGAGTGGGGACACCGGGGAGCTGTTTTTT. It translates to CASRTSGSGDTGELFF.

This clonotype has at least ten counts. The V and J genes are TRBV25-1 and TRBJ1-1; no clear D gene. The germline V gene encodes CDR1 MGHDK and CDR2 SYGVNS. CDR3 length: 14 residues. Trimming removed 2 bases at V and 3 bases at J, with 10 bases between. The DNA for the CDR3 is TGTGCCAGCAGTGAAGGAGTTATAGACACTGAAGCTTTCTTT. This gives the protein CASSEGVIDTEAFF.

This clonotype was counted many times. The junction departs from germline at one end; a sequencing error may be responsible. The chain recombines TRBV20-1 with TRBJ2-1; maybe TRBD1 (6 bases). Per the germline V gene, CDR1 is DFQATT and CDR2 is SNEGSKA (reference sequence). The CDR3 spans 11 residues. The CDR3 loop is CSARDDRGTHF. The CDR3 bases are TGCAGTGCTAGAGATGATAGAGGGACACACTTC.

In this sample, this clonotype turned up many times. V usage is TRBV4-1 and J usage is TRBJ1-1; D remains ambiguous. V was pared by 1 base and J by 6 bases, with 12 bases between. The length of the CDR3 is 14 residues. Germline lookup yields CDR1 MGHRA and CDR2 YSYEKL. Written as DNA, the CDR3 is TGCGCCAGCAGCCAAGCAAGTGGGAGATCTGAAGCTTTCTTT. Protein: CASSQASGRSEAFF.

The table lists this clonotype with many counts. The chain links TRBV12-3 or TRBV12-4 to TRBJ1-3; D is unresolved. V lost 4 bases and J lost 8, with 18 bases in between. The CDR3 length is 15 residues. The CDR3 loop is CASSSYMGSGDTIYF. CDR3 DNA: TGTGCCAGCAGTTCCTACATGGGGTCAGGCGACACCATATATTTT.

This clonotype was picked up many times. The rearrangement links TRBV12-3 or TRBV12-4 to TRBJ2-4; 13 bases agree with TRBD2. The junction had 8 bases not matched to a gene; V was cut back by 6 bases and J by 0 bases. This CDR3 contains 18 residues. CDR3 coding DNA: TGTGCCAGCAGCCTAGGGACTAGCGGGAACAAAGCCAAAAACATTCAGTACTTC. Translation: CASSLGTSGNKAKNIQYF.

The CDR3 protein is CASSSQGIDEQYF. Written as DNA, the CDR3 is TGTGCCAGCAGCTCACAGGGGATCGACGAGCAGTACTTC. The J gene is TRBJ2-7, the V gene TRBV7-2; 7 bases align to TRBD1. This CDR3 is 13 amino acids long. Looked up from germline, CDR1 is SGHTA and CDR2 is FQGNSA. Germline trimming cut 4 bases from V and 5 bases from J; bases unmatched to any gene: 5.

The chain has TRBV28 and TRBJ2-7; 9 bases map to TRBD1. The V segment lost 2 bases and the J segment 1 base; nucleotides outside the gene matches: 6. Germline V lookup: CDR1 MDHEN, CDR2 SYDVKM. The CDR3 extends over 16 amino acids. The DNA for the CDR3 is TGTGCCAGCAGTTTACGACGGACAGGGGAGTCCTACGAGCAGTACTTC. It translates to CASSLRRTGESYEQYF.

This clonotype was detected only a few times. This sequence joins TRBV5-1 and TRBJ2-7, with D perhaps matching TRBD1 or TRBD2 (5 bases each). V lost 10 bases to trimming and J lost 0 bases, with 11 bases between them. CDR1 and CDR2 from the germline V gene are SGHRS and YFSETQ. The CDR3 runs to 12 residues. CDR3 in amino acids: CASRDRSYEQYF. CDR3 DNA sequence: TGCGCCTCACGGGACCGCTCCTACGAGCAGTACTTC. The whole variable domain, remainder taken from reference TRBV5-1 and TRBJ2-7, is KAGVTQTPRYLIKTRGQQVTLSCSPISGHRSVSWYQQTPGQGLQFLFEYFSETQRNKGNFPGRFSGRQFSNSRSEMNVSTLELGDSALYLCASRDRSYEQYFGPGTRLTVT.

The CDR3 sequence: CASSLGTAGTSGLGEQFF. CDR3 nucleotides: TGCGCCAGCAGCTTAGGGACAGCCGGGACTAGCGGACTGGGGGAGCAGTTCTTC. The rearrangement uses TRBV5-1 and TRBJ2-1; TRBD2 matches at 11 bases. Germline-derived CDR1 and CDR2 are SGHRS and YFSETQ. The CDR3 is 18 residues long. V lost 2 bases and J lost 10; bases outside the gene matches: 17. The full variable domain, rest sourced from reference TRBV5-1 and TRBJ2-1, is KAGVTQTPRYLIKTRGQQVTLSCSPISGHRSVSWYQQTPGQGLQFLFEYFSETQRNKGNFPGRFSGRQFSNSRSEMNVSTLELGDSALYLCASSLGTAGTSGLGEQFFGPGTRLTVL.

This clonotype occurred a few times. The rearrangement joins TRBV12-3 or TRBV12-4 to TRBJ1-4; 11 bases map to TRBD1. J gave up 5 bases and V 5 bases, and 4 bases lay outside the gene matches. CDR3 length: 15 amino acids. CDR3: CASSRTGGFNEKLFF. The DNA for the CDR3 is TGTGCCAGCAGTCGGACAGGGGGCTTCAATGAAAAACTGTTTTTT.

This clonotype has more than one count but fewer than ten. The rearrangement uses TRBV6-6 and TRBJ2-7; D not certain. The V gene's germline CDR1 is MNHNY and CDR2 SVGAGI (reference sequence). Trimming removed 4 bases at V and 6 bases at J, with 7 bases between. CDR3 size: 11 residues. CDR3 coding DNA: TGTGCCAGCAGTTCCGCGGCCGAGCAGTACTTC. It encodes CASSSAAEQYF.

The table lists this clonotype with many counts. This sequence joins TRBV5-1 and TRBJ1-1; TRBD1 matches at 10 bases. The germline CDR1 and CDR2 sequences are SGHRS and YFSETQ. This CDR3 spans 18 amino acids. With 1 base clipped from V and 2 bases from J, the junction kept 11 bases outside the gene matches. CDR3 coding DNA: TGCGCCAGCAGCTTGCTTCCACGGGACAGGGGTTTTAACACTGAAGCTTTCTTT. Protein: CASSLLPRDRGFNTEAFF.

There are many counts of this clonotype. J is TRBJ2-3 and V is TRBV5-1, with 9 nucleotides matching TRBD1. This CDR3 is built from 17 residues. Losses at the gene ends were 0 bases for V and 0 bases for J; bases not matched to a gene: 5. Looked up from germline, CDR1 is SGHRS and CDR2 is YFSETQ. As DNA, the CDR3 is TGCGCCAGCAGCTTGGACCCCGGGACAGGGAGCACAGATACGCAGTATTTT. Its protein product is CASSLDPGTGSTDTQYF.

This clonotype has only a few counts. This sequence joins TRBV11-2 and TRBJ1-5; D unresolved. V dropped 1 base and J dropped 4 bases, with 8 bases sitting between them. Germline V gives CDR1 SGHAT, CDR2 FQNNGV. The CDR3 runs 14 residues. This CDR3 is CASSLGIPNQPQHF. CDR3 sequence (DNA): TGTGCCAGCAGCTTAGGAATCCCTAATCAGCCCCAGCATTTT.

This clonotype was found a few times. The rearrangement links TRBV4-3 to TRBJ2-1; 11 bases map to TRBD2. Per the germline V gene, CDR1 is LGHNA and CDR2 is YSLEER. The CDR3 runs 17 residues. J was trimmed by 6 bases and V by 1 base; bases with no gene match: 8. This CDR3 is CASSQGLELAGGNEQFF. DNA for the CDR3: TGCGCCAGCAGCCAAGGTCTCGAGCTAGCGGGAGGCAATGAGCAGTTCTTC.

This clonotype was observed a handful of times. CDR3 residues: CASSYSPGSSGNTIYF. Here the CDR3 DNA reads TGTGCCAGCAGTTACTCGCCAGGATCCTCTGGAAACACCATATATTTT. The chain joins TRBV6-5 to TRBJ1-3; D is unclear. The V end lost 0 bases, the J end lost 0 bases, and 9 bases lay between the germline ends. The germline CDR1 and CDR2 sequences are MNHEY and SVGAGI. This CDR3 is 16 amino acids long.

This clonotype was found many times. The chain has TRBV29-1 and TRBJ2-2, with D possibly TRBD2 on 5 matching bases. Germline CDR1 SQVTM, CDR2 ANQGSEA. This CDR3 is built from 13 residues. V lost 6 bases and J 8 bases, leaving 16 bases between the germline ends. The CDR3, as DNA: TGCAGCGTCCGCGGGCGCCCTGGGGGGGAGCTGTTTTTT. This gives the protein CSVRGRPGGELFF.

This clonotype has only a few counts. The DNA of the CDR3 is TGCGCCAGCAGCCAAGATCCCACATCCTACGAGCAGTACTTC. The encoded protein is CASSQDPTSYEQYF. V gene TRBV4-3 combines with J gene TRBJ2-7; D uncertain. The V gene's germline CDR1 is LGHNA and CDR2 YSLEER. Trimming took 0 bases from V and 1 from J, leaving 7 bases between them. CDR3 length: 14 residues.

This clonotype has just a few counts. The chain is built from TRBV7-9 and TRBJ1-1; D gene uncertain. The V and J ends lost 1 base and 1 base respectively, with 7 bases between them. CDR3 length equals 14 residues. Germline lookup yields CDR1 SEHNR and CDR2 FQNEAQ (reference sequence). CDR3 in DNA: TGTGCCAGCAGCTTAGTATCAGAGAACACTGAAGCTTTCTTT. Translation: CASSLVSENTEAFF.

This clonotype was seen a few times. The CDR3 sequence: CASSPPGSGANEQFF. CDR3 nucleotides: TGTGCCAGCAGCCCCCCCGGATCGGGGGCGAATGAGCAGTTCTTC. The chain employs TRBV6-1 and TRBJ2-1; either TRBD1 or TRBD2 may fit D (6 bases each). The CDR3 length is 15 residues. V was clipped by 6 bases and J by 7 bases, with 19 bases between them. CDR1 and CDR2 (germline): MNHNS, SASEGT.

J is TRBJ2-5 and V is TRBV20-1; 7 bases align to TRBD1. V dropped 3 bases and J dropped 6; count of bases not matched to a gene: 19. CDR3 length: 17 residues. Looked up from germline, CDR1 is DFQATT and CDR2 is SNEGSKA (reference sequence). The CDR3 DNA reads TGCAGTGCTAGTTCGCGGCGTCGAGGACAGGTCATAAAGACCCAGTACTTC. The encoded protein is CSASSRRRGQVIKTQYF.

This clonotype has at least ten counts. V gene TRBV29-1 combines with J gene TRBJ1-2; TRBD1 might be the D (5 bases). Germline CDR1 SQVTM, CDR2 ANQGSEA. This CDR3 has 13 amino acids. Trimming pared 6 bases from V and 8 bases from J, leaving 19 bases between. CDR3 loop: CSVSRRGARGYTF. The CDR3 DNA reads as TGCAGCGTATCAAGACGGGGCGCGAGGGGCTACACCTTC. Complete variable domain (other parts from reference TRBV29-1 and TRBJ1-2): SAVISQKPSRDICQRGTSLTIQCQVDSQVTMMFWYRQQPGQSLTLIATANQGSEATYESGFVIDKFPISRPNLTFSTLTVSNMSPEDSSIYLCSVSRRGARGYTFGSGTRLTVV.